The T cell receptor beta chain described here comes from a study of T cell repertoires in cytomegalovirus infection. Via MiXCR, TCRdb re-called the reads, giving one row per CDR3 protein. The top ten clones hold about 2.3% of a sample with 300,000 or so distinct CDR3 sequences, around 9.1% of them seen once. The table lists this clonotype with many counts. The V end was cut by 1 base, the J end by 8 bases, with 11 bases between. The CDR3 sequence is 13 residues long. This TCR came from a human donor in good health (CMV status not recorded). Some clones in this sample may be carry-over from other donors' samples. This chain joins TRBV12-3 or TRBV12-4 and TRBJ1-2, with D tentatively TRBD1 (6 bases). Sample: PBMCs. CDR3 residues: CASSLGQVGGYTF. The CDR3 nucleotides are TGTGCCAGCAGTTTAGGACAGGTCGGAGGCTACACCTTC.